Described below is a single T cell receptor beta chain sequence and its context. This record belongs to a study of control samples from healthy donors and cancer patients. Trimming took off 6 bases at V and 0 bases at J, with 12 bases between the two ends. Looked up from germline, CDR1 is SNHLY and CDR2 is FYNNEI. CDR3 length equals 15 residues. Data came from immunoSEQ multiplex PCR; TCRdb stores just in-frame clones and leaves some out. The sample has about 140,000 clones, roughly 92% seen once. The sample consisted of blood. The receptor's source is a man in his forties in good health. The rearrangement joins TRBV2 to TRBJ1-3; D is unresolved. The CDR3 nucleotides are TGTGCCAGCAGGCCACGAGCAGTCTCTGGAAACACCATATATTTT. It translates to CASRPRAVSGNTIYF.